One sample yielded the 20 T cell receptor beta chains listed below, sequenced in a study of T cell responses to AZD1222 COVID-19 vaccine. TCRdb's table, derived via immunoSEQ multiplex PCR, lists solely in-frame clones and lacks some. The table includes 130,000 or so clones, about 90% detected once. This sample comprised peripheral blood, obtained on day 0 of AZD1222 vaccination. The receptor set was obtained from an adult in good health.

The chain uses TRBV2 and TRBJ2-5; weak D call: TRBD1 (6 bases). CDR3 size: 14 residues. Germline CDR1 reads SNHLY; CDR2 reads FYNNEI. V shed 7 bases and J shed 0 bases, with 12 bases lying between them. The CDR3 here is CASTWDTYQETQYF. CDR3 DNA sequence: TGTGCCAGCACTTGGGACACATACCAAGAGACCCAGTACTTC.

The chain joins TRBV19 to TRBJ1-4, with D possibly TRBD1 on 5 matching bases. Germline V gene lookup returns CDR1 LNHDA and CDR2 SQIVND (reference sequence). The CDR3 length is 16 residues. V lost 9 bases to trimming and J lost 0 bases, with 17 bases between them. CDR3 sequence reads: CASSRQIHPTNEKLFF. The CDR3 nucleotides are TGTGCCAGCAGCCGACAGATCCATCCAACTAATGAAAAACTGTTTTTT.

V gene TRBV7-8 combines with J gene TRBJ2-5; 10 nucleotides match TRBD2. CDR3 size: 14 residues. The germline CDR1 and CDR2 sequences are SGHVS and FQNEAQ. The V gene end was trimmed by 6 bases and the J gene end by 1 base; junction bases not matched to a gene: 2. This CDR3 is CASRASGGQETQYF. In DNA, the CDR3 is TGTGCCAGCAGGGCTAGCGGGGGCCAAGAGACCCAGTACTTC.

This clone was counted between two and nine times. The chain carries TRBV5-4 and TRBJ1-1; D perhaps matches TRBD1 (6 bases). The CDR3 spans 13 residues. Deletions cut 6 bases from V and 6 bases from J, with 15 bases between. The V gene's germline CDR1 is SGHNT and CDR2 YYREEE (reference sequence). CDR3 sequence: CASNEGVSPEAFF. The CDR3 DNA follows: TGTGCCAGCAACGAGGGGGTTTCCCCTGAAGCTTTCTTT.

The chain is built from TRBV6-5 and TRBJ1-5, with a weak D call TRBD1 (5 bases). CDR1 MNHEY and CDR2 SVGAGI come from the germline V gene. The V gene lost 5 bases and the J gene lost 0 bases, with 11 bases spanning the gap. This CDR3 contains 15 residues. The DNA of the CDR3 is TGTGCCAGCAGTAGACAGCGAAATAGCAATCAGCCCCAGCATTTT. Translating it yields CASSRQRNSNQPQHF.

In DNA form, the CDR3 reads TGTGCCAGCTCACCCGCGGTAGCTAACTATGGCTACACCTTC. This encodes CASSPAVANYGYTF. The chain carries TRBV18 and TRBJ1-2; D is undetermined. V lost 3 bases to trimming and J lost 0 bases, with 8 bases between them. This CDR3 is 14 amino acids long. Germline V CDR1 and CDR2: KGHSH, LQKENI.

The chain is built from TRBV9 and TRBJ2-2, with D unclear. V gave up 3 bases and J gave up 7 bases, with 13 bases separating them. Germline CDR1 is SGDLS and CDR2 is YYNGEE. The CDR3 loop spans 14 amino acids. CDR3 nucleotide sequence: TGTGCCAGCAGCGGAACCGGTAAAAACGGGGAGCTGTTTTTT. As protein: CASSGTGKNGELFF.

The chain links TRBV5-4 to TRBJ1-1; tentative D call: TRBD1 (5 bases). From germline, CDR1 is SGHNT and CDR2 YYREEE (reference sequence). V was cut by 4 bases and J by 6 bases, with 19 bases left in between. The length of the CDR3 is 15 residues. CDR3 bases: TGTGCCAGCAGCCCCTGGGGGGGTGGCCGGGCTGAAGCTTTCTTT. Encoded protein: CASSPWGGGRAEAFF.

The V call is TRBV2, the J call TRBJ1-1; 7 nucleotides align to TRBD1. The trim removed 10 bases at V and 0 bases at J, leaving 5 bases unmatched. CDR1 and CDR2 from the germline V gene are SNHLY and FYNNEI. The CDR3 has 13 amino acids. CDR3 sequence reads: CANRDSLNTEAFF. In DNA, the CDR3 is TGTGCCAACCGGGACAGTTTGAACACTGAAGCTTTCTTT.

This chain joins TRBV10-1 and TRBJ1-1; no clear D. Between the trimmed V and J ends, which lost 4 bases and 4 bases, there was a span of 10 bases. Germline-derived CDR1 and CDR2 are WNHNN and SYGVQD (reference sequence). CDR3 size: 13 residues. CDR3 DNA: TGCGCCAGCAGTGTAACCGAGGGCACTGAAGCTTTCTTT. It specifies CASSVTEGTEAFF.

The chain links TRBV6-2 or TRBV6-3 to TRBJ2-3, with 12 bases identical to TRBD2. The germline gives CDR1 MNHEY, CDR2 SVGEGT. V lost 5 bases and J lost 0; bases outside the gene matches: 3. This CDR3 is 16 amino acids long. The CDR3 is CASSRGTSGSTDTQYF. The CDR3 nucleotides are TGTGCCAGCAGTCGGGGGACTAGCGGGAGCACAGATACGCAGTATTTT.

The genes are TRBV7-2 and TRBJ1-1, with a weak D call TRBD1 (5 bases). Germline V gene lookup returns CDR1 SGHTA and CDR2 FQGNSA. V dropped 2 bases and J dropped 4 bases, with 11 bases sitting between them. The CDR3 loop spans 14 amino acids. CDR3 in amino acids: CASSLTWQGTEAFF. CDR3 in DNA: TGTGCCAGCAGCTTAACCTGGCAGGGCACTGAAGCTTTCTTT.

This clone has a handful of counts. This chain connects TRBV7-4 to TRBJ2-1; D not certain. The CDR3 runs to 16 residues. Trimming pared 4 bases from V and 0 bases from J, leaving 13 bases between. From germline, CDR1 is SGHVT and CDR2 SQSDAQ. For the CDR3, the DNA is TGTGCCAGCAGCTCCCGTAAAAAGAGCTCCTACAATGAGCAGTTCTTC. Translated, it gives CASSSRKKSSYNEQFF.

This clone was counted a single time. The V call is TRBV9, the J call TRBJ2-3, with TRBD2 identical over 9 bases. The ends lost 4 bases at V and 4 bases at J; junction bases unmatched: 10. The CDR3 is made up of 16 amino acids. The germline CDR1 and CDR2 sequences are SGDLS and YYNGEE. The CDR3 here is CASSISPSGVSDTQYF. The DNA of the CDR3 is TGTGCCAGCAGCATTAGCCCTAGCGGGGTTTCAGATACGCAGTATTTT.

This chain's CDR3 is CASSMTGRPRANTEAFF. For the CDR3, the DNA is TGTGCCAGTAGTATGACGGGGCGCCCCAGGGCGAACACTGAAGCTTTCTTT. This sequence joins TRBV19 and TRBJ1-1; D may be TRBD1 (5 bases). Germline CDR1 reads LNHDA; CDR2 reads SQIVND (reference sequence). V was trimmed by 3 bases and J by 1 base, leaving 18 bases between them. CDR3 length: 17 amino acids.

V gene TRBV9 combines with J gene TRBJ2-3, with D perhaps matching TRBD1 (5 bases). The CDR3 spans 16 residues. Germline V CDR1 and CDR2: SGDLS, YYNGEE. V lost 0 bases, J lost 2 bases, and 13 bases lay in between. The CDR3 loop reads CASSVGGRDFTDTQYF. Written as DNA, the CDR3 is TGTGCCAGCAGCGTAGGAGGCAGGGATTTCACAGATACGCAGTATTTT. The entire variable domain, with the rest obtained from reference TRBV9 and TRBJ2-3, is as follows: DSGVTQTPKHLITATGQRVTLRCSPRSGDLSVYWYQQSLDQGLQFLIQYYNGEERAKGNILERFSAQQFPDLHSELNLSSLELGDSALYFCASSVGGRDFTDTQYFGPGTRLTVL.

This chain links TRBV18 with TRBJ2-5; 8 positions match TRBD1. The CDR3 contains 14 residues. With V trimmed by 2 bases and J by 5 bases, 4 bases remained unmatched. The germline V gene has CDR1 KGHSH and CDR2 LQKENI. CDR3 sequence reads: CASSPSRGLETQYF. CDR3 DNA sequence: TGTGCCAGCTCACCATCCAGGGGGCTGGAGACCCAGTACTTC.

The chain links TRBV5-8 to TRBJ1-5; D might be TRBD1 (5 bases). The CDR3 totals 14 residues. Germline CDR1 and CDR2: SGHTS and YDEGEE. V shed 0 bases and J shed 5 bases, with 9 bases lying between them. The CDR3 coding sequence is TGTGCCAGCAGCTTGGACGGGACCCATCAGCCCCAGCATTTT. Amino acid sequence: CASSLDGTHQPQHF.

This sequence joins TRBV30 and TRBJ1-5, with D possibly being TRBD1 (5 bases). The CDR3 length is 14 residues. The ends were cut back, 0 bases at V and 9 bases at J, with 15 bases in the middle. The germline V gene encodes CDR1 GTSNPN and CDR2 SVGIG (reference sequence). The DNA for the CDR3 is TGTGCCTGGAGTGTACTTGAGACCGGGGGGCCCCAGCATTTT. As protein: CAWSVLETGGPQHF.

CDR3 bases: TGTGCCAGTAGTTCCCGACAGGGGAGGCCCTACAATGAGCAGTTCTTC. Translating gives CASSSRQGRPYNEQFF. This chain links TRBV19 with TRBJ2-1, with 8 bases identical to TRBD1. Germline assignment: CDR1 LNHDA and CDR2 SQIVND (reference sequence). V lost 5 bases and J lost 2; bases outside the gene matches: 8. This CDR3 spans 16 amino acids.